This T cell receptor (beta chain) was sequenced in a study of Graves' ophthalmopathy and Graves' hyperthyroidism. There are 14 residues in the CDR3. V lost 1 base and J 2 bases, leaving 8 bases between the germline ends. In germline, CDR1 is SGHAT, CDR2 FQNNGV. The study, taken as a whole, reports: The 13-signature model separated ophthalmopathy from stable hyperthyroidism at 85% to 90% sensitivity and almost 83% specificity. Blood also harbored most expanded thyroid clonotypes above 0.001 frequency.

In its sample, this clonotype was seen many times. Its matching antigen is unknown. 7.5 to 10 ml of fresh blood yielded the PBMCs by density gradient. The authors amplified TCR beta CDR3 regions from RNA transcripts. An initial RT-PCR round employing HTBI primers preceded a second-round multiplex PCR. TCRdb ran MiXCR on the multiplex PCR reads and lists one entry per CDR3 protein. This sample has more than 300,000 distinct CDR3 sequences, with approximately 15% found just once. The clonotype was recovered from a woman aged 18-29 years with stable Graves' hyperthyroidism. The rearrangement uses TRBV11-2 and TRBJ1-2; D not certain. The sequenced sample consisted of peripheral blood. This chain's CDR3 is CASSLVRGNYGYTF. CDR3 DNA: TGTGCCAGCAGCTTAGTGCGGGGAAACTATGGCTACACCTTC.